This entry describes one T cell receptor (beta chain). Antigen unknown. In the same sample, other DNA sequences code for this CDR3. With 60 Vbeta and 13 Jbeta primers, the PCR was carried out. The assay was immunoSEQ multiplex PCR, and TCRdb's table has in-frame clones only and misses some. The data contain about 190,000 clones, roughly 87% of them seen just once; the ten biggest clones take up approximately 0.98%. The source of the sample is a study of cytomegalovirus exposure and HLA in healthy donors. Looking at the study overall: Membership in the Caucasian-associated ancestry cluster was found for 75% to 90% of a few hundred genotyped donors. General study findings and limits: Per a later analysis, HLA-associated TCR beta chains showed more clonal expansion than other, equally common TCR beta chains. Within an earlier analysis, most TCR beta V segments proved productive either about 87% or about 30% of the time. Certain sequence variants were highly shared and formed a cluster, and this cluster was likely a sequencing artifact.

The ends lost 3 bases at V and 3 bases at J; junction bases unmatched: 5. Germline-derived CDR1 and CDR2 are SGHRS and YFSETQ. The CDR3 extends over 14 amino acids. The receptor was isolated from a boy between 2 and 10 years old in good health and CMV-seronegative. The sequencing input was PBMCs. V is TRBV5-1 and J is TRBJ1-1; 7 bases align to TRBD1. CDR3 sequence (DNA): TGCGCCAGCAGCTCCGCAGGGGGATACACTGAAGCTTTCTTT. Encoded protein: CASSSAGGYTEAFF.